This TCR beta chain is from a study of T cells in Graves' hyperthyroidism and ophthalmopathy. The study's findings and limits: Blood also contained most expanded thyroid clonotypes above 0.001. Stable hyperthyroidism was told apart from ophthalmopathy by a model built on 13 V-J features.

This clonotype showed up just a few times. The target antigen is unknown. In making diagnoses, clinical symptoms, serum thyroxine and TRAb, thyroid ultrasound and orbital computed tomography were all used. The germline gives CDR1 SNHLY, CDR2 FYNNEI. The CDR3 extends over 14 amino acids. V lost 4 bases to trimming and J lost 1 base, with 9 bases between them. Researchers amplified the TCR beta CDR3 regions from RNA transcripts. When the TCR CDR3 underwent first-round RT-PCR, the HTBI primer set was used. TCRdb re-analysed the multiplex PCR reads in MiXCR, keeping a single row per CDR3 protein. The data show around 450,000 distinct CDR3 sequences, roughly an eighth seen once.

This chain uses TRBV2 with TRBJ2-3, with D tentatively TRBD2 (5 bases). Material: blood. This TCR came from a woman under 30 with Graves' hyperthyroidism. The CDR3 DNA reads as TGTGCCAGCAGTGGAATGGGAGGCACAGATACGCAGTATTTT. Translated: CASSGMGGTDTQYF.